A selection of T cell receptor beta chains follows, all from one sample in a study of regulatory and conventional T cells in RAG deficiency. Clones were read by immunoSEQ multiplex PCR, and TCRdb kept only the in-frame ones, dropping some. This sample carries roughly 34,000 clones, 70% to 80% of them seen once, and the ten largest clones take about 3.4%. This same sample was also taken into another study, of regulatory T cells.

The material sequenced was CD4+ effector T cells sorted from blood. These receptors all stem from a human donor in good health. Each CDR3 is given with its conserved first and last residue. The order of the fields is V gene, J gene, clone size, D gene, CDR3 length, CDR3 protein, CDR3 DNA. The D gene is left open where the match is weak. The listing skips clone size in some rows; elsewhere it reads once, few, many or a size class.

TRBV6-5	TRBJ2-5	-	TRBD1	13	CASRTTGRETQYF	TGTGCCAGCAGGACGACAGGGAGAGAGACCCAGTACTTC
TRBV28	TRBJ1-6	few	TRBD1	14	CASSRDRGLSPLHF	TGTGCCAGCAGCCGGGACAGGGGGCTGTCACCCCTCCACTTT
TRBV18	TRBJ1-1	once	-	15	CASHHGGPMNTEAFF	TGTGCCAGCCACCACGGGGGCCCCATGAACACTGAAGCTTTCTTT
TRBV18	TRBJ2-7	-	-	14	CASSPRQGDYEQYF	TGTGCCAGCTCACCAAGACAAGGGGACTACGAGCAGTACTTC
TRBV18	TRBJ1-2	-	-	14	CASSPTGDPYGYTF	TGTGCCAGCTCACCGACTGGGGACCCCTATGGCTACACCTTC
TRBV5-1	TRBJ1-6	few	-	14	CASSLAGSNSPLHF	TGCGCCAGCAGCTTGGCTGGCAGTAATTCACCCCTCCACTTT
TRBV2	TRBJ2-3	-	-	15	CASTTQGIATDTQYF	TGTGCCAGCACGACCCAGGGGATCGCAACAGATACGCAGTATTTT
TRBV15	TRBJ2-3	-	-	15	CATSRGTPYTDTQYF	TGTGCCACCAGCAGAGGGACACCCTATACAGATACGCAGTATTTT
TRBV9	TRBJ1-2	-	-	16	CASSPTLGALSKGYTF	TGTGCCAGCAGCCCGACCTTAGGAGCCCTTTCTAAGGGCTACACCTTC
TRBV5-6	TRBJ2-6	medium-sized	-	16	CASSLLGTVGANVLTF	TGTGCCAGCAGCTTGTTGGGGACCGTCGGGGCCAACGTCCTGACTTTC
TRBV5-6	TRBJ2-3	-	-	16	CASSFLGSGGTDTQYF	TGTGCCAGCAGCTTTCTAGGGTCTGGGGGCACAGATACGCAGTATTTT
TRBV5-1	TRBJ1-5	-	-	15	CASSLVAGNGQPQHF	TGCGCCAGCAGCTTGGTGGCAGGGAACGGTCAGCCCCAGCATTTT
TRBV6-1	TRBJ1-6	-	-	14	CASSVVETNSPLHF	TGTGCCAGCTCCGTGGTCGAAACCAATTCACCCCTCCACTTT
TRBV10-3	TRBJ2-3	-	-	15	CAISRQPGSGDTQYF	TGTGCCATCAGCCGCCAACCAGGGTCGGGGGATACGCAGTATTTT
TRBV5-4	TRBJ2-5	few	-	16	CASSLPSGEYQETQYF	TGTGCCAGCAGCTTGCCATCCGGGGAATACCAAGAGACCCAGTACTTC
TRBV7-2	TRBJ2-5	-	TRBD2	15	CASSPSGGFSETQYF	TGTGCCAGCAGTCCTAGCGGGGGGTTTTCAGAGACCCAGTACTTC
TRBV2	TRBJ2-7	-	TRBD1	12	CASGGQGYEQYF	TGTGCCAGCGGTGGACAGGGCTACGAGCAGTACTTC
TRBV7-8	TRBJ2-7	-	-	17	CASSFVVSGTLNYEQYF	TGTGCCAGCAGCTTTGTTGTCTCCGGGACACTAAACTACGAGCAGTACTTC
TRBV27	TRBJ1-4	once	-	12	CASSSLAGKLFF	TGTGCCAGCAGCTCCCTGGCGGGAAAACTGTTTTTT
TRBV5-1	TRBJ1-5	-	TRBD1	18	CASRRPGTGWGDRQPQHF	TGCGCCAGCAGACGACCCGGGACAGGGTGGGGTGACCGGCAGCCCCAGCATTTT
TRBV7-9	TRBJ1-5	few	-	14	CASSLAGSGQPQHF	TGTGCCAGCAGCTTGGCAGGGTCGGGTCAGCCCCAGCATTTT
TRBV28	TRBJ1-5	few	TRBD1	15	CASSGGQGANQPQHF	TGTGCCAGCAGTGGGGGACAGGGGGCGAATCAGCCCCAGCATTTT
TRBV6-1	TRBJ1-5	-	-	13	CASSGSDNQPQHF	TGTGCCAGCAGTGGCAGCGATAATCAGCCCCAGCATTTT
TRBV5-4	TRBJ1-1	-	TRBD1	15	CASRGGQGLDTEAFF	TGTGCCAGCAGAGGAGGACAGGGGCTGGACACTGAAGCTTTCTTT
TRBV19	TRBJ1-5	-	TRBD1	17	CASSDRLGQGWNQPQHF	TGTGCCAGTAGTGATCGGCTCGGACAGGGGTGGAATCAGCCCCAGCATTTT
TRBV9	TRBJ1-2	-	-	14	CASSVGGPMDGYTF	TGTGCCAGCAGCGTAGGGGGACCCATGGATGGCTACACCTTC
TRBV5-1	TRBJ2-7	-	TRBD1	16	CASSPTGGTGAYEQYF	TGCGCCAGCAGTCCTACTGGGGGGACAGGGGCCTACGAGCAGTACTTC
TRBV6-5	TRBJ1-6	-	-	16	CASSYKTHSYNSPLHF	TGTGCCAGCAGTTACAAGACTCACTCCTATAATTCACCCCTCCACTTT
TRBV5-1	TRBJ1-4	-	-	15	CASSLVAGYHEKLFF	TGCGCCAGCAGCTTGGTTGCAGGGTATCATGAAAAACTGTTTTTT
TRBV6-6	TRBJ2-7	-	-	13	CASSKGVGHEQYF	TGTGCCAGCAGTAAGGGGGTGGGCCACGAGCAGTACTTC
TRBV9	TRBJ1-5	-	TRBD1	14	CASSGGQGNQPQHF	TGTGCCAGCAGCGGAGGACAGGGAAATCAGCCCCAGCATTTT